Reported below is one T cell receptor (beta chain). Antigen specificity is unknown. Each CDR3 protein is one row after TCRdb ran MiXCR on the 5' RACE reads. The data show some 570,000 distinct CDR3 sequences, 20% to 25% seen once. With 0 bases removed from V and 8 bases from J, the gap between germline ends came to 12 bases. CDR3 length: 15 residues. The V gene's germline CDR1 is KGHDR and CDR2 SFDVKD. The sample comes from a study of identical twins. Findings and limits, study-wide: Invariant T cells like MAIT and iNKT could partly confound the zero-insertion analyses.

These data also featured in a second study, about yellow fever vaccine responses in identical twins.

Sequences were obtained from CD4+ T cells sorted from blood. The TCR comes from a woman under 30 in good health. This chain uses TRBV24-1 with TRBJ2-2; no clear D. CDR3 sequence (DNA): TGTGCCACCAGTGATTTGCAATTAGAAGCGGGGGAGCTGTTTTTT. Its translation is CATSDLQLEAGELFF.